Listed here are 2 T cell receptor beta chains from one sample, sequenced in a study of T cell repertoires in cytomegalovirus infection. TCRdb fed the reads into MiXCR, producing one record per CDR3 protein. The sample has about 440,000 distinct CDR3 sequences; approximately 33% are singletons. Sample: PBMCs. The receptors stem from a human donor in good health (CMV status not recorded). Some clones in this sample may be carry-over from other donors' samples.

This clonotype appeared many times. The chain employs TRBV7-6 and TRBJ2-7; TRBD2 matches at 7 bases. This CDR3 has 14 residues. Trimming at V came to 5 bases and at J to 3 bases, leaving 7 bases not matched to a gene. CDR1 is SGHVS and CDR2 is FNYEAQ in the germline V gene. CDR3: CASSPTGTNYEQYF. CDR3 DNA: TGTGCCAGCAGCCCCACCGGGACTAACTACGAGCAGTACTTC.

This clonotype has a single count. This may be a read error: a much more frequent sequence differs by one nucleotide. V gene TRBV6-5 combines with J gene TRBJ1-2, with D unclear. Trimming took off 6 bases at V and 1 base at J, with 6 bases between the two ends. Germline V lookup: CDR1 MNHEY, CDR2 SVGAGI. This CDR3 is 12 amino acids long. CDR3 residues: CASRWVNYGYTF. The CDR3 region has the DNA TGTGCCAGCAGGTGGGTTAACTATGGCTACACCTTC.